The rows below give T cell receptor beta chains drawn from one sample of a study of blood T cells in healthy people across ages. TCRdb re-called the 5' RACE reads with MiXCR, one entry per CDR3 protein. Among about 1.8 million distinct CDR3 sequences, 40% to 55% were seen once, and the ten largest hold over 2%. The sample taken for sequencing was blood. Receptor source: a woman aged 35 to 49 in good health. Each CDR3 is given with its conserved first and last residue. The order of the fields is clone size, V gene, D gene, J gene, CDR3 protein, CDR3 DNA. D genes are given only for firm matches. Clone size, where shown, is once, few, many, or a class for clones that have expanded.

NA	TRBV10-3	NA	TRBJ1-5	CAISPWGDDSNQPQHF	TGTGCCATCAGTCCCTGGGGAGACGATAGCAATCAGCCCCAGCATTTT
NA	TRBV7-2	TRBD2	TRBJ2-3	CASSRLIGAGLDTQYF	TGTGCCAGCAGCAGATTGATCGGAGCGGGGTTGGATACGCAGTATTTT
few	TRBV3-1	TRBD1	TRBJ2-1	CASSQVSGQGAPNEQFF	TGTGCCAGCAGCCAAGTGTCCGGACAGGGGGCTCCAAATGAGCAGTTCTTC
few	TRBV20-1	NA	TRBJ2-7	CSAEPGGAYEQYF	TGCAGTGCAGAGCCCGGTGGGGCCTACGAGCAGTACTTC
few	TRBV7-2	NA	TRBJ1-5	CASSLRGPRPQHF	TGTGCCAGCAGCTTACGCGGTCCACGGCCCCAGCATTTT
NA	TRBV28	TRBD1	TRBJ2-7	CASSYPTGNYEQYF	TGTGCCAGCAGTTACCCGACAGGGAACTACGAGCAGTACTTC
NA	TRBV19	NA	TRBJ2-7	CASSIRMGYEQYF	TGTGCCAGTAGTATTCGCATGGGCTACGAGCAGTACTTC
NA	TRBV6-5	TRBD2	TRBJ2-1	CASQAGARYEQFF	TGTGCCAGCCAAGCGGGGGCTCGTTATGAGCAGTTCTTC
NA	TRBV10-2	NA	TRBJ1-6	CASSEARGRSPLHF	TGCGCCAGCAGTGAGGCAAGGGGACGGTCACCCCTCCACTTT
NA	TRBV7-2	TRBD1	TRBJ2-1	CASSYARQGVNEQFF	TGTGCCAGCAGCTACGCCCGACAGGGGGTTAATGAGCAGTTCTTC
few	TRBV18	NA	TRBJ2-3	CASSPSRGADTQYF	TGTGCCAGCTCACCAAGCAGGGGTGCAGATACGCAGTATTTT
NA	TRBV6-2/TRBV6-3	NA	TRBJ2-5	CASMGREETQYF	TGTGCCAGCATGGGGCGGGAAGAGACCCAGTACTTC
NA	TRBV20-1	NA	TRBJ1-4	CSARREHVSGLKLFF	TGCAGTGCTAGAAGGGAGCACGTCTCGGGGTTAAAACTGTTTTTT
NA	TRBV20-1	TRBD2	TRBJ2-4	CSARAALAGQYNEQYF	TGCAGTGCTAGGGCTGCCCTAGCGGGGCAATACAATGAGCAGTACTTC
few	TRBV7-2	NA	TRBJ2-1	CASSFRQVYNEQFF	TGTGCCAGCAGCTTTCGACAGGTCTACAATGAGCAGTTCTTC
few	TRBV9	NA	TRBJ2-7	CASSVQIGYEQYF	TGTGCCAGCAGCGTACAGATAGGGTACGAGCAGTACTTC
NA	TRBV7-2	NA	TRBJ2-5	CASSLGFSETQYF	TGTGCCAGCAGCTTAGGCTTTTCGGAGACCCAGTACTTC
NA	TRBV2	NA	TRBJ2-1	CASRANREQFF	TGTGCCAGCCGGGCGAACCGTGAGCAGTTCTTC
NA	TRBV4-2	NA	TRBJ1-5	CASSSGEGEYQPQHF	TGTGCCAGCAGCAGCGGGGAGGGGGAATATCAGCCCCAGCATTTT
NA	TRBV6-2/TRBV6-3	NA	TRBJ1-5	CASSQDTDGNQPQHF	TGTGCCAGCAGCCAGGACACCGATGGCAATCAGCCCCAGCATTTT
NA	TRBV6-1	TRBD1	TRBJ1-4	CASQQGSKVFF	TGTGCCAGCCAACAGGGGTCCAAGGTGTTTTTT
NA	TRBV7-2	NA	TRBJ2-1	CASSADLYNEQFF	TGTGCCAGCAGCGCCGACCTCTACAATGAGCAGTTCTTC
NA	TRBV4-1	NA	TRBJ2-5	CASSQVLGANRRATQYF	TGCGCCAGCAGCCAAGTTTTAGGGGCGAACAGGCGAGCGACCCAGTACTTC
few	TRBV24-1	NA	TRBJ2-5	CATRSTGQETQYF	TGTGCCACCAGGTCTACAGGCCAAGAGACCCAGTACTTC